The 7 T cell receptor beta chains given below trace back to one sample, sequenced in a study of cytomegalovirus exposure and HLA in healthy donors. Use of 60 Vbeta and 13 Jbeta primers characterized the PCR. Produced via immunoSEQ multiplex PCR; TCRdb's table is partial and in-frame only. The data contain roughly 150,000 clones, approximately 71% of them singletons. The sequenced sample was PBMCs. These receptors all stem from a woman younger than 30 in good health and CMV-seropositive.

The chain recombines TRBV30 with TRBJ2-1, with D perhaps TRBD2 (5 bases). Between the trimmed V and J ends, which lost 1 base and 8 bases, there was a span of 9 bases. The CDR3 is 12 amino acids. Looked up from germline, CDR1 is GTSNPN and CDR2 is SVGIG (reference sequence). The CDR3 DNA follows: TGTGCCTGGAGTGCAGAGGGTTATGAGCAGTTCTTC. Its protein product is CAWSAEGYEQFF.

The CDR3 DNA is TGTGCCAGCAGCCACGGAGGGTTGGCTTTCTTT. Its translation is CASSHGGLAFF. This chain uses TRBV6-6 with TRBJ1-1; D is unresolved. The CDR3 contains 11 residues. Germline-derived CDR1 and CDR2 are MNHNY and SVGAGI (reference sequence). V lost 6 bases and J lost 11, with 13 bases in between.

The genes are TRBV4-1 and TRBJ1-1, with D perhaps matching TRBD1 (6 bases). Germline CDR1 is MGHRA and CDR2 is YSYEKL. V dropped 0 bases and J dropped 3 bases, with 8 bases sitting between them. The length of the CDR3 is 14 residues. In DNA, the CDR3 is TGCGCCAGCAGCCAAGAGGACAGAGACACTGAAGCTTTCTTT. This codes for CASSQEDRDTEAFF.

The rearrangement uses TRBV25-1 and TRBJ1-1; the match to TRBD1 covers 10 bases. V lost 3 bases and J lost 5; bases outside the gene matches: 6. The CDR3 spans 15 residues. Germline loops: CDR1 MGHDK, CDR2 SYGVNS. CDR3 region: CASSETGGVGTEAFF. For the CDR3, the DNA is TGTGCCAGCAGTGAGACAGGGGGCGTTGGGACTGAAGCTTTCTTT.

The rearrangement uses TRBV30 and TRBJ1-2; D perhaps matches TRBD1 (6 bases). The CDR3 sequence is 13 residues long. Germline loops: CDR1 GTSNPN, CDR2 SVGIG (reference sequence). Trimming cost V 3 bases and J 5 bases, with 13 bases left between them. CDR3 in DNA: TGTGCCTGGAGACAGGGACAAGAGTATGGCTACACCTTC. Its protein product is CAWRQGQEYGYTF.

The chain has TRBV25-1 and TRBJ1-5; D unresolved. Trimming left V 3 bases short and J 0 bases short, with 3 bases between. Germline V lookup: CDR1 MGHDK, CDR2 SYGVNS. There are 13 residues in the CDR3. CDR3 sequence: CASSEASNQPQHF. CDR3 nucleotides: TGTGCCAGCAGTGAGGCTAGCAATCAGCCCCAGCATTTT.

This clone has just one count. V and J are TRBV7-9 and TRBJ1-1, with no clear D. V lost 5 bases, J lost 0 bases, and 7 bases lay in between. Germline-derived CDR1 and CDR2 are SEHNR and FQNEAQ (reference sequence). The CDR3 totals 13 residues. As DNA, the CDR3 is TGTGCCAGCAGCATCAGGTTGAACACTGAAGCTTTCTTT. Translating gives CASSIRLNTEAFF.